This entry lists 19 T cell receptor beta chains sequenced from one sample in a study of regulatory T cells in long-lasting Graves disease (dated by TCRdb to the early 2020s). The time point label corresponds to: newly diagnosed GD, antithyroid drugs for less than 3 months. For both TCR sequencing and RNA sequencing, RNA was extracted from PBMCs using TRIzol. The library came from multiplex PCR. The reads were generated on an Illumina HiSeq 4000. TCR beta libraries were built with iRepertoire HTBI primers and Arm-PCR amplification of CDR3 regions. TCRdb trimmed public reads at Q25 via fastp, called clones via MiXCR and kept in-frame beta chains. CDR3 protein sequences are deduplicated, and each keeps its most common genes and DNA. This sample is represented by hundreds of thousands of distinct CDR3 sequences; roughly 13% of them were singletons. The ten largest clones represent about 9.1% of the sample.

The sample was also linked to a second study, of T cells in Graves' hyperthyroidism and ophthalmopathy.

Sequenced here: peripheral blood mononuclear cells (PBMCs), sampled at new diagnosis, from a patient treated with antithyroid drugs. The source of these receptors is a man aged 25 to 40 with Graves disease. Donor details come from another sample of the same person, matched by shared clones.

At least ten counts were recorded for this clonotype. V and J are TRBV27 and TRBJ2-7, with D perhaps matching TRBD2 (5 bases). CDR1 and CDR2 from the germline V gene are MNHEY and SMNVEV (reference sequence). V gave up 3 bases and J gave up 3 bases, with 9 bases separating them. The CDR3 loop spans 13 amino acids. CDR3 amino acids: CASSLRAGYEQYF. The DNA for the CDR3 is TGTGCCAGCAGTTTGCGGGCGGGCTACGAGCAGTACTTC.

This clonotype came up many times. The gene calls are TRBV3-1 and TRBJ2-7; possibly TRBD1 for D (6 bases). Germline CDR1 LGHDT, CDR2 YNNKEL (reference sequence). This CDR3 contains 14 residues. Trimming stripped 5 bases from V and 6 bases from J, with 17 bases between. CDR3 loop: CASSFGADSPEQYF. The CDR3 DNA reads TGTGCCAGCAGCTTCGGAGCGGACAGCCCCGAGCAGTACTTC.

This clonotype has a count of ten or more. The chain uses TRBV12-3 or TRBV12-4 and TRBJ2-1; 7 positions agree with TRBD2. This CDR3 region has 16 residues. V shed 3 bases and J 1 base; nucleotides not matched to a gene: 6. The CDR3 DNA sequence: TGTGCCAGCAGTTTTGGGGACTACCGGTCCTACAATGAGCAGTTCTTC. Protein sequence: CASSFGDYRSYNEQFF.

This clonotype was seen repeatedly, ten times or more. This chain connects TRBV7-9 to TRBJ2-1, with D possibly matching TRBD2 (5 bases). There are 16 residues in the CDR3. The germline V gene encodes CDR1 SEHNR and CDR2 FQNEAQ (reference sequence). The V gene lost 6 bases and the J gene lost 5 bases, with 20 bases spanning the gap. CDR3 sequence reads: CASRGLGGLAHNEQFF. CDR3 DNA sequence: TGTGCCAGCAGGGGCTTGGGCGGGTTGGCCCACAATGAGCAGTTCTTC.

This clonotype was recorded at least ten times. The junction shows a germline mismatch at one end, possibly a read error. The gene calls are TRBV7-2 and TRBJ2-1; a weak D match, TRBD2 (6 bases). Germline V gives CDR1 SGHTA, CDR2 FQGNSA. CDR3 length: 15 residues. This chain's CDR3 is CASHSRGLSYNEQFF. The CDR3 coding sequence is TGTGCCAGCCATAGCCGGGGACTCTCCTACAACGAGCAGTTCTTC.

This clonotype was seen ten or more times. The V call is TRBV28, the J call TRBJ2-7, with 8 nucleotides matching TRBD2. The V gene's germline CDR1 is MDHEN and CDR2 SYDVKM. The CDR3 contains 13 residues. The junction had 1 base not matched to a gene; V was cut back by 6 bases and J by 0 bases. This chain's CDR3 is CASRLAVSYEQYF. CDR3 coding DNA: TGTGCCAGCAGACTAGCGGTCTCCTACGAGCAGTACTTC.

Only a few counts were recorded for this clonotype. It may be a read error: a sequence one base away is much more abundant. This sequence joins TRBV6-1 and TRBJ2-1, with D unclear. Germline values: CDR1 MNHNS, CDR2 SASEGT. This CDR3 spans 13 amino acids. CDR3 in amino acids: CTSSPGPYNEQFF. The CDR3 DNA follows: TGTACCAGCAGTCCTGGCCCCTACAATGAGCAGTTCTTC.

This clonotype was seen a handful of times. This chain links TRBV12-3 or TRBV12-4 with TRBJ1-3; TRBD1 aligns across 8 bases. Trimming cost V 7 bases and J 1 base; bases outside gene matches: 3. The CDR3 runs 14 residues. Here the CDR3 reads CASTRDRSGNTIYF. Written as DNA, the CDR3 is TGTGCCAGCACCCGGGACAGGTCTGGAAACACCATATATTTT.

There are many counts of this clonotype. The chain has TRBV30 and TRBJ1-5, with TRBD1 matching 7 bases. J was trimmed by 4 bases and V by 4 bases; bases with no gene match: 4. Germline-derived CDR1 and CDR2 are GTSNPN and SVGIG (reference sequence). CDR3 length: 13 amino acids. Written as DNA, the CDR3 is TGTGCCTGGAACCCGGGACAGAATCAGCCCCAGCATTTT. It specifies CAWNPGQNQPQHF.

V is TRBV5-7 and J is TRBJ2-7, with unresolved D. TRBV5-7 has ORF status, its function being uncertain. V lost 1 base to trimming and J lost 11 bases, with 16 bases between them. CDR3 length: 13 residues. The CDR3: CASSLSRSALKYF. In DNA, the CDR3 is TGTGCCAGCAGCTTGTCAAGGTCGGCACTAAAGTACTTC.

Many counts were recorded for this clonotype. The gene calls are TRBV13 and TRBJ1-5; 7 positions agree with TRBD1. Germline CDR1 PRHDT, CDR2 FYEKMQ (reference sequence). The CDR3 contains 14 residues. V lost 8 bases, J lost 2 bases, and 6 bases stayed unmatched. CDR3 loop: CASGRGQGNQPQHF. CDR3 nucleotide sequence: TGTGCCAGCGGGAGAGGACAGGGCAATCAGCCCCAGCATTTT.

This clonotype was detected many times. The V gene is TRBV30, the J gene TRBJ1-4, with no clear D. Germline assignment: CDR1 GTSNPN and CDR2 SVGIG (reference sequence). CDR3 length: 11 residues. V lost 3 bases, J lost 4 bases, and 3 bases lay in between. The CDR3 region is CAWSGNEKLFF. The CDR3 DNA reads as TGTGCCTGGAGCGGTAATGAAAAACTGTTTTTT. The full variable domain, with the rest looked up from reference TRBV30 and TRBJ1-4, is SQTIHQWPATLVQPVGSPLSLECTVEGTSNPNLYWYRQAAGRGLQLLFYSVGIGQISSEVPQNLSASRPQDRQFILSSKKLLLSDSGFYLCAWSGNEKLFFGSGTQLSVL.

This clonotype was seen a few times. The rearrangement links TRBV20-1 to TRBJ2-1; no reliable D call. The CDR3 runs to 13 residues. V was cut by 0 bases and J by 13 bases, with 16 bases left in between. Germline V lookup: CDR1 DFQATT, CDR2 SNEGSKA (reference sequence). This CDR3 reads CSARDTQLGSQFF. The CDR3 nucleotides read TGCAGTGCTAGAGATACCCAGCTTGGCTCTCAGTTCTTC.

This clonotype was found a few times. The chain employs TRBV7-2 and TRBJ2-7; 7 nucleotides agree with TRBD1. With 7 bases clipped from V and 2 bases from J, the junction kept 11 bases outside the gene matches. Germline CDR1 SGHTA, CDR2 FQGNSA. This CDR3 is built from 15 residues. The CDR3 protein is CASTPRVDRAYEQYF. The CDR3 bases are TGTGCCAGCACCCCTAGGGTCGACAGGGCCTACGAGCAGTACTTC.

This clonotype was picked up many times. The chain couples TRBV27 to TRBJ2-7; 8 bases are a match to TRBD2. CDR3 size: 18 residues. The V segment lost 3 bases and the J segment 3 bases; nucleotides outside the gene matches: 16. CDR1 is MNHEY and CDR2 is SMNVEV in the germline V gene (reference sequence). The CDR3 sequence: CASSFSPRVAGNLYEQYF. For the CDR3, the DNA is TGTGCCAGCAGTTTTTCCCCCAGAGTAGCGGGAAATCTCTACGAGCAGTACTTC.

This clonotype was counted ten times or more. The chain carries TRBV2 and TRBJ2-5; 8 nucleotides agree with TRBD2. Germline V gene data show CDR1 as SNHLY and CDR2 as FYNNEI. V gave up 1 base and J gave up 0 bases; unmatched junction bases: 4. The CDR3 is made up of 16 amino acids. CDR3 nucleotides: TGTGCCAGCAGTGAAGGGCTAGCGGGTAACCAAGAGACCCAGTACTTC. Amino acids: CASSEGLAGNQETQYF.

This clonotype was counted only a few times. The chain carries TRBV25-1 and TRBJ2-2, with 12 positions matching TRBD1. CDR1 and CDR2 from the germline V gene are MGHDK and SYGVNS. J lost 9 bases, V lost 3 bases, and 11 bases had no gene match. CDR3 length equals 17 residues. Here the CDR3 DNA reads TGTGCCAGCAGTGATACACCGGGACAGGGGGCGCCGAGGGAGCTGTTTTTT. This encodes CASSDTPGQGAPRELFF. The variable domain in full, completed from reference TRBV25-1 and TRBJ2-2, reads EADIYQTPRYLVIGTGKKITLECSQTMGHDKMYWYQQDPGMELHLIHYSYGVNSTEKGDLSSESTVSRIRTEHFPLTLESARPSHTSQYLCASSDTPGQGAPRELFFGEGSRLTVL.

This clonotype has ten or more counts. This chain connects TRBV11-2 to TRBJ2-5, with D hard to call. Germline loops: CDR1 SGHAT, CDR2 FQNNGV. This CDR3 has 11 amino acids. V lost 5 bases and J 3 bases, leaving 4 bases between the germline ends. As DNA, the CDR3 is TGTGCCAGCAGCGCCGAAGAGACCCAGTACTTC. Its translation: CASSAEETQYF.

This clonotype was observed many times. V and J are TRBV12-5 and TRBJ2-3, with 9 positions matching TRBD2. The CDR3 is 20 amino acids. Trimming at V came to 7 bases and at J to 0 bases, leaving 20 bases not matched to a gene. CDR1 is LGHNT and CDR2 is FRNRAP in the germline V gene. CDR3 sequence reads: CASALVVWRREGPSTDTQYF. CDR3 in DNA: TGTGCTAGTGCGCTAGTGGTTTGGAGGCGGGAGGGCCCGAGCACAGATACGCAGTATTTT. The full variable domain, with the rest looked up from reference TRBV12-5 and TRBJ2-3, is DARVTQTPRHKVTEMGQEVTMRCQPILGHNTVFWYRQTMMQGLELLAYFRNRAPLDDSGMPKDRFSAEMPDATLATLKIQPSEPRDSAVYFCASALVVWRREGPSTDTQYFGPGTRLTVL.